The rows below give T cell receptor beta chains drawn from one sample of a study of siplizumab effects on memory and regulatory T cells. Profiling relied on immunoSEQ multiplex PCR, and the TCRdb table lists in-frame clones only, not all of them. The repertoire holds over 85,000 clones, with approximately 96% as singletons. The specimen sequenced was naive CD4+ T cells sorted from blood. These receptors were obtained from a human donor in good health. CDR3s include the opening cysteine and the closing phenylalanine or tryptophan. The order of the fields is J gene, clone size, D gene, CDR3 length, V gene, CDR3 protein, CDR3 DNA. The D gene is left open where the match is weak. Not all rows give a size; the values are once, few, many and, for expanded clones, a class.

j_gene: TRBJ2-2; abundance: .; d_gene: .; len: 15; v_gene: TRBV9; CDR3aa: CASSGELGVSGELFF; CDR3nt: TGTGCCAGCAGCGGGGAGCTAGGGGTATCCGGGGAGCTGTTTTTT
j_gene: TRBJ2-5; abundance: .; d_gene: .; len: 13; v_gene: TRBV6-1; CDR3aa: CASSAGVWETQYF; CDR3nt: TGTGCCAGCAGTGCAGGGGTTTGGGAGACCCAGTACTTC
j_gene: TRBJ2-5; abundance: .; d_gene: .; len: 15; v_gene: TRBV28; CDR3aa: CASSLRGWYQETQYF; CDR3nt: TGTGCCAGCAGTTTGAGGGGGTGGTACCAAGAGACCCAGTACTTC
j_gene: TRBJ2-7; abundance: .; d_gene: .; len: 15; v_gene: TRBV6-1; CDR3aa: CASSEMAVISYEQYF; CDR3nt: TGTGCCAGCAGTGAAATGGCGGTAATTAGCTACGAGCAGTACTTC
j_gene: TRBJ1-1; abundance: .; d_gene: .; len: 14; v_gene: TRBV5-6; CDR3aa: CASSWGRENTEAFF; CDR3nt: TGTGCCAGCAGTTGGGGTCGGGAGAACACTGAAGCTTTCTTT
j_gene: TRBJ2-1; abundance: .; d_gene: .; len: 15; v_gene: TRBV7-2; CDR3aa: CASSLTQGFYNEQFF; CDR3nt: TGTGCCAGCAGCTTAACTCAGGGGTTTTACAATGAGCAGTTCTTC
j_gene: TRBJ2-7; abundance: .; d_gene: .; len: 16; v_gene: TRBV12-5; CDR3aa: CASGPEGKHSSYEQYF; CDR3nt: TGTGCTAGTGGTCCTGAGGGGAAGCATAGCTCCTACGAGCAGTACTTC
j_gene: TRBJ2-5; abundance: .; d_gene: TRBD2; len: 14; v_gene: TRBV19; CDR3aa: CASSPPRGGETQYF; CDR3nt: TGTGCCAGTAGTCCCCCCCGGGGGGGAGAGACCCAGTACTTC
j_gene: TRBJ1-2; abundance: .; d_gene: TRBD1; len: 17; v_gene: TRBV7-8; CDR3aa: CASSLAFGQGLVYGYTF; CDR3nt: TGTGCCAGCAGCTTAGCATTTGGACAGGGCCTCGTCTATGGCTACACCTTC
j_gene: TRBJ2-3; abundance: .; d_gene: .; len: 14; v_gene: TRBV11-2; CDR3aa: CASSLPLSTDTQYF; CDR3nt: TGTGCCAGCAGCTTGCCCCTGAGCACAGATACGCAGTATTTT
j_gene: TRBJ1-5; abundance: .; d_gene: .; len: 13; v_gene: TRBV28; CDR3aa: CASSFSRAQPQHF; CDR3nt: TGTGCCAGCAGTTTTTCAAGGGCTCAGCCCCAGCATTTT
j_gene: TRBJ2-3; abundance: .; d_gene: TRBD2; len: 15; v_gene: TRBV7-2; CDR3aa: CASSSASGPTDTQYF; CDR3nt: TGTGCCAGCAGCTCGGCTAGCGGACCCACAGATACGCAGTATTTT
j_gene: TRBJ1-4; abundance: .; d_gene: .; len: 14; v_gene: TRBV5-5; CDR3aa: CASSLEQGREKLFF; CDR3nt: TGTGCCAGCAGCTTGGAACAGGGACGTGAAAAACTGTTTTTT
j_gene: TRBJ2-3; abundance: .; d_gene: TRBD2; len: 14; v_gene: TRBV19; CDR3aa: CASRLAGRTDTQYF; CDR3nt: TGTGCCAGTCGACTAGCGGGGCGAACAGATACGCAGTATTTT
j_gene: TRBJ2-3; abundance: once; d_gene: TRBD2; len: 15; v_gene: TRBV5-4; CDR3aa: CASSASAGRTDTQYF; CDR3nt: TGTGCCAGCAGCGCCTCAGCGGGGCGCACAGATACGCAGTATTTT
j_gene: TRBJ1-5; abundance: once; d_gene: .; len: 16; v_gene: TRBV13; CDR3aa: CASSYRGAGGHQPQHF; CDR3nt: TGTGCCAGCAGCTATAGGGGCGCCGGGGGACATCAGCCCCAGCATTTT
j_gene: TRBJ2-2; abundance: .; d_gene: .; len: 16; v_gene: TRBV28; CDR3aa: CASTTWGALNTGELFF; CDR3nt: TGTGCCAGCACTACCTGGGGGGCCTTGAACACCGGGGAGCTGTTTTTT
j_gene: TRBJ2-3; abundance: .; d_gene: .; len: 16; v_gene: TRBV1; CDR3aa: CTSSQDARGRTDTQYF; CDR3nt: TGCACCAGCAGCCAAGATGCCAGGGGCCGAACAGATACGCAGTATTTT
j_gene: TRBJ2-7; abundance: .; d_gene: .; len: 14; v_gene: TRBV7-2; CDR3aa: CASSPGALPLGQYF; CDR3nt: TGTGCCAGCAGCCCTGGTGCGCTCCCTTTGGGGCAGTACTTC
j_gene: TRBJ2-1; abundance: .; d_gene: .; len: 10; v_gene: TRBV29-1; CDR3aa: CSVGTNEQFF; CDR3nt: TGCAGCGTTGGGACAAATGAGCAGTTCTTC
j_gene: TRBJ2-2; abundance: few; d_gene: .; len: 15; v_gene: TRBV1; CDR3aa: CTSSQGQANTGELFF; CDR3nt: TGCACCAGCAGCCAGGGTCAAGCGAACACCGGGGAGCTGTTTTTT
j_gene: TRBJ2-1; abundance: .; d_gene: .; len: 15; v_gene: TRBV7-9; CDR3aa: CASSLGQGGYNEQFF; CDR3nt: TGTGCCAGCAGCTTAGGGCAGGGTGGCTACAATGAGCAGTTCTTC
j_gene: TRBJ2-1; abundance: .; d_gene: TRBD1; len: 13; v_gene: TRBV10-1; CDR3aa: CASSPGQVKEQFF; CDR3nt: TGCGCCAGCAGCCCGGGACAGGTAAAGGAGCAGTTCTTC
j_gene: TRBJ2-3; abundance: .; d_gene: .; len: 11; v_gene: TRBV5-1; CDR3aa: CASSPGTTQYF; CDR3nt: TGCGCCAGCAGCCCAGGTACTACGCAGTATTTT
j_gene: TRBJ2-1; abundance: .; d_gene: .; len: 13; v_gene: TRBV10-3; CDR3aa: CAAQDQQTNEQFF; CDR3nt: TGTGCCGCACAAGACCAACAGACCAATGAGCAGTTCTTC
j_gene: TRBJ2-3; abundance: .; d_gene: TRBD1; len: 13; v_gene: TRBV5-6; CDR3aa: CASSLDRADTQYF; CDR3nt: TGTGCCAGCAGCCTGGACAGGGCAGATACGCAGTATTTT
j_gene: TRBJ2-1; abundance: .; d_gene: TRBD2; len: 16; v_gene: TRBV19; CDR3aa: CASSIYSGGSYNEQFF; CDR3nt: TGTGCCAGTAGTATATATAGCGGGGGCTCCTACAATGAGCAGTTCTTC
j_gene: TRBJ2-3; abundance: .; d_gene: TRBD2; len: 15; v_gene: TRBV7-3; CDR3aa: CASSLRSGATDTQYF; CDR3nt: TGTGCCAGCAGCCTCCGTAGCGGGGCCACAGATACGCAGTATTTT
j_gene: TRBJ1-6; abundance: few; d_gene: .; len: 14; v_gene: TRBV2; CDR3aa: CASSENRGASPLHF; CDR3nt: TGTGCCAGCAGTGAAAATAGAGGCGCTTCACCCCTCCACTTT
j_gene: TRBJ2-1; abundance: .; d_gene: .; len: 13; v_gene: TRBV5-1; CDR3aa: CASSWEGGNEQFF; CDR3nt: TGCGCCAGCAGCTGGGAGGGGGGCAATGAGCAGTTCTTC
j_gene: TRBJ1-2; abundance: .; d_gene: TRBD1; len: 17; v_gene: TRBV5-1; CDR3aa: CASSTGTGGKANYGYTF; CDR3nt: TGCGCCAGCAGCACGGGGACAGGGGGGAAAGCTAACTATGGCTACACCTTC
j_gene: TRBJ1-4; abundance: .; d_gene: .; len: 15; v_gene: TRBV5-1; CDR3aa: CASSLVPGEREKLFF; CDR3nt: TGCGCCAGCAGCTTAGTCCCAGGGGAAAGGGAAAAACTGTTTTTT
j_gene: TRBJ1-2; abundance: .; d_gene: TRBD1; len: 14; v_gene: TRBV19; CDR3aa: CASSKGGQLYGYTF; CDR3nt: TGTGCCAGTAGTAAGGGGGGACAGCTCTATGGCTACACCTTC
j_gene: TRBJ2-1; abundance: .; d_gene: .; len: 13; v_gene: TRBV6-5; CDR3aa: CASTRGRANEQFF; CDR3nt: TGTGCCAGCACTAGGGGTAGAGCGAATGAGCAGTTCTTC
j_gene: TRBJ2-1; abundance: .; d_gene: TRBD2; len: 14; v_gene: TRBV6-1; CDR3aa: CASSEGREGSEQFF; CDR3nt: TGTGCCAGCAGTGAAGGCAGGGAGGGCAGTGAGCAGTTCTTC
j_gene: TRBJ2-1; abundance: .; d_gene: .; len: 16; v_gene: TRBV4-3; CDR3aa: CASSQGSTGTLNEQFF; CDR3nt: TGCGCCAGCAGCCAAGGAAGTACCGGGACCCTAAATGAGCAGTTCTTC
j_gene: TRBJ2-1; abundance: once; d_gene: TRBD1; len: 13; v_gene: TRBV11-2; CDR3aa: CASSLDRGNEQFF; CDR3nt: TGTGCCAGCAGCTTAGACAGGGGGAATGAGCAGTTCTTC
j_gene: TRBJ1-4; abundance: .; d_gene: .; len: 13; v_gene: TRBV18; CDR3aa: CASSLRAEEKLFF; CDR3nt: TGTGCCAGCTCACTGAGGGCGGAGGAAAAACTGTTTTTT
j_gene: TRBJ1-1; abundance: once; d_gene: TRBD1; len: 13; v_gene: TRBV19; CDR3aa: CASSTDRVSEAFF; CDR3nt: TGTGCCAGTAGTACGGACAGGGTGAGTGAAGCTTTCTTT
j_gene: TRBJ1-2; abundance: .; d_gene: TRBD1; len: 16; v_gene: TRBV27; CDR3aa: CASSPGQGIFDYGYTF; CDR3nt: TGTGCCAGCAGTCCGGGACAGGGTATATTTGACTATGGCTACACCTTC
j_gene: TRBJ2-1; abundance: .; d_gene: TRBD1; len: 15; v_gene: TRBV5-1; CDR3aa: CASSFVGQGYNEQFF; CDR3nt: TGCGCCAGCAGCTTTGTGGGACAGGGGTACAATGAGCAGTTCTTC
j_gene: TRBJ2-7; abundance: once; d_gene: TRBD1; len: 14; v_gene: TRBV28; CDR3aa: CASSTPGQTLEQYF; CDR3nt: TGTGCCAGCAGTACCCCGGGACAGACCCTCGAGCAGTACTTC
j_gene: TRBJ2-5; abundance: .; d_gene: .; len: 14; v_gene: TRBV6-6; CDR3aa: CASQRGGAQETQYF; CDR3nt: TGTGCCAGCCAGAGGGGGGGGGCGCAAGAGACCCAGTACTTC
j_gene: TRBJ2-7; abundance: .; d_gene: TRBD2; len: 13; v_gene: TRBV15; CDR3aa: CATKRGGVYEQYF; CDR3nt: TGTGCCACCAAGCGGGGGGGAGTCTACGAGCAGTACTTC
j_gene: TRBJ2-3; abundance: .; d_gene: TRBD1; len: 15; v_gene: TRBV28; CDR3aa: CASRMGQVITDTQYF; CDR3nt: TGTGCCAGCCGGATGGGACAGGTTATCACAGATACGCAGTATTTT
j_gene: TRBJ1-2; abundance: .; d_gene: .; len: 12; v_gene: TRBV6-1; CDR3aa: CASRAESRGYTF; CDR3nt: TGTGCCAGCAGGGCAGAATCCCGTGGCTACACCTTC
j_gene: TRBJ1-5; abundance: .; d_gene: TRBD1; len: 13; v_gene: TRBV27; CDR3aa: CASRGQFDQPQHF; CDR3nt: TGTGCCAGCAGGGGACAGTTTGATCAGCCCCAGCATTTT